These 22 T cell receptor beta chains share one sample of origin, sequenced in a study of STAT3 mutations in large granular lymphocyte leukemia (dated by TCRdb to the late 2010s). Results and caveats for the whole study, not just this receptor: At least one immunodominant TCRbeta clonotype was identified in every T-LGLL patient, and multiple immunodominant subclonotypes were identified in about half of the T-LGLL patients.

No antigen is known for these receptors. The library was produced with the immunoSEQ multiplex PCR assay. In its TCRdb copy, this immuneACCESS table keeps in-frame sequences only and misses some clones. Where compared with another copy, unresolved V genes explain less than half of these, and the others have no known cause. The sample has about 3,100 clones on record, approximately 73% of them singletons. Of the sample, 16% is held by the ten largest clones. Sequencing used peripheral blood mononuclear cells. The receptors originated from a woman aged 40 to 49 with T-cell large granular lymphocyte leukemia. Some clones in this sample may be carry-over from other donors' samples. The age is the age at diagnosis.

This chain links TRBV12-5 with TRBJ2-7; perhaps TRBD2 as D (6 bases). Germline CDR1 and CDR2: LGHNT and FRNRAP. V shed 0 bases and J shed 3 bases, with 12 bases lying between them. This CDR3 is built from 15 residues. The CDR3 region has the DNA TGTGCTAGTGGTTTGGTCACGGGAGCCCTCTACGAGCAGTACTTC. Translating gives CASGLVTGALYEQYF.

The CDR3 DNA reads as TGTGCCAGCAGCTTAGGACTAGCGGGGCCTCGGGAGCAGTACTTC. Protein sequence: CASSLGLAGPREQYF. The chain employs TRBV7-2 and TRBJ2-7; TRBD2 matches at 11 bases. The CDR3 has 15 amino acids. The V gene end was trimmed by 1 base and the J gene end by 7 bases; junction bases not matched to a gene: 6. The germline CDR1 and CDR2 sequences are SGHTA and FQGNSA.

This CDR3 is CASSYDRDAGNTIYF. CDR3 DNA sequence: TGCGCCAGCAGCTATGACAGGGACGCGGGAAACACCATATATTTT. The J gene is TRBJ1-3, the V gene TRBV5-1, with 7 bases identical to TRBD1. This CDR3 has 15 amino acids. Trimming took 3 bases from V and 4 from J; bases not matched to a gene: 7. Germline assignment: CDR1 SGHRS and CDR2 YFSETQ.

The chain joins TRBV2 to TRBJ1-1; D unresolved. CDR1 and CDR2 (germline): SNHLY, FYNNEI. This CDR3 is built from 14 residues. V lost 7 bases and J 4 bases, leaving 16 bases between the germline ends. DNA of the CDR3: TGTGCCAGCAATCCATATGGAGGACTCACTGAAGCTTTCTTT. This gives the protein CASNPYGGLTEAFF. Combining the CDR3 with reference TRBV2 and TRBJ1-1 gives the whole variable domain EPEVTQTPSHQVTQMGQEVILRCVPISNHLYFYWYRQILGQKVEFLVSFYNNEISEKSEIFDDQFSVERPDGSNFTLKIRSTKLEDSAMYFCASNPYGGLTEAFFGQGTRLTVV.

The chain has TRBV28 and TRBJ2-7; D is perhaps TRBD1 or TRBD2 (6 bases each). The CDR3 runs 15 residues. Trimming took 5 bases from V and 0 from J, leaving 14 bases between them. The germline V gene has CDR1 MDHEN and CDR2 SYDVKM. For the CDR3, the DNA is TGTGCCAGCAGTCCCCAAGGGGGGCCCTCCTACGAGCAGTACTTC. This sequence encodes CASSPQGGPSYEQYF.

The chain combines TRBV9 with TRBJ2-7; D is uncertain. Trimming cost V 4 bases and J 5 bases, with 13 bases left between them. Per germline, CDR1 SGDLS and CDR2 YYNGEE. This CDR3 has 13 residues. The DNA for the CDR3 is TGTGCCAGCAGCCCCATCTCGAGCGACGAGCAGTACTTC. Amino acids: CASSPISSDEQYF.

The rearrangement links TRBV5-1 to TRBJ2-5; D not resolved. Trimming shortened V by 3 bases and J by 4 bases, and 7 bases separated the two germline ends. The germline gives CDR1 SGHRS, CDR2 YFSETQ. The CDR3 runs 12 residues. For the CDR3, the DNA is TGCGCCAGCAGCTCCCCGGGAGAGACCCAGTACTTC. Its translation: CASSSPGETQYF.

This clone was observed a few times. This chain joins TRBV30 and TRBJ2-7; D gene unclear. Germline CDR1 reads GTSNPN; CDR2 reads SVGIG (reference sequence). V was pared by 1 base and J by 4 bases, with 8 bases between. This CDR3 has 12 amino acids. The DNA for the CDR3 is TGTGCCTGGAGTGAGAACAGTTACGAGCAGTACTTC. It codes for CAWSENSYEQYF.

The chain couples TRBV30 to TRBJ2-5; weak D call: TRBD2 (6 bases). CDR1 GTSNPN and CDR2 SVGIG come from the germline V gene (reference sequence). The CDR3 loop spans 14 amino acids. V gave up 3 bases and J gave up 9 bases, with 20 bases separating them. CDR3 sequence reads: CAWSGDSYRGPQYF. The CDR3 DNA follows: TGTGCCTGGAGCGGGGACTCCTACCGCGGGCCCCAGTACTTC.

This chain connects TRBV28 to TRBJ2-3; D unclear. The CDR3 length is 12 residues. In germline, CDR1 is MDHEN, CDR2 SYDVKM. V was trimmed by 4 bases and J by 6 bases, leaving 8 bases between them. The DNA for the CDR3 is TGTGCCAGCAGTTGGGGTACGGATACGCAGTATTTT. Its protein product is CASSWGTDTQYF.

This rearrangement joins TRBV5-4 to TRBJ2-7; D gene uncertain. V was clipped by 3 bases and J by 3 bases, with 4 bases between them. CDR3 length: 11 amino acids. Germline loops: CDR1 SGHNT, CDR2 YYREEE (reference sequence). For the CDR3, the DNA is TGTGCCAGCAGCTCTTACTACGAGCAGTACTTC. Its translation: CASSSYYEQYF. Full variable domain (rest looked up from reference TRBV5-4 and TRBJ2-7): ETGVTQSPTHLIKTRGQQVTLRCSSQSGHNTVSWYQQALGQGPQFIFQYYREEENGRGNFPPRFSGLQFPNYSSELNVNALELDDSALYLCASSSYYEQYFGPGTRLTVT.

This clone has a handful of counts. This chain joins TRBV4-2 and TRBJ1-4; D is ambiguous. Germline CDR1 is LGHNA and CDR2 is YNFKEQ. The V end lost 3 bases, the J end lost 4 bases, and 9 bases lay between the germline ends. The CDR3 loop spans 14 amino acids. The CDR3 nucleotides read TGTGCCAGCAGCCAGCTAGGCCATAATGAAAAACTGTTTTTT. Its protein product is CASSQLGHNEKLFF.

This rearrangement joins TRBV6-5 to TRBJ1-5, with 9 bases fitting TRBD1. The CDR3 covers 13 residues. Germline lookup yields CDR1 MNHEY and CDR2 SVGAGI. The V and J ends lost 8 bases and 6 bases, in that order; junction bases with no gene match: 5. CDR3: CASAPDRGQPQHF. For the CDR3, the DNA is TGTGCCAGCGCACCGGACAGGGGTCAGCCCCAGCATTTT.

This rearrangement joins TRBV18 to TRBJ1-2, with no clear D. Germline V CDR1 and CDR2: KGHSH, LQKENI. CDR3 size: 14 residues. Trimming took off 1 base at V and 5 bases at J, with 11 bases between the two ends. For the CDR3, the DNA is TGTGCCAGCTCACCACAGCCGGGGATATATGGCTACACCTTC. It yields the protein CASSPQPGIYGYTF.

This clone was observed a handful of times. The J gene is TRBJ2-7, the V gene TRBV6-5; D gene uncertain. From germline, CDR1 is MNHEY and CDR2 SVGAGI. V dropped 2 bases and J dropped 2 bases, with 10 bases sitting between them. The CDR3 extends over 14 amino acids. The CDR3 loop reads CASSYGPGPYEQYF. For the CDR3, the DNA is TGTGCCAGCAGTTACGGGCCGGGTCCCTACGAGCAGTACTTC.

CDR3 in DNA: TGTGCCAGCAGCTTATTCGGAACTGGGGATACGCAGTATTTT. It is translated as CASSLFGTGDTQYF. The chain joins TRBV7-9 to TRBJ2-3; D gene uncertain. The CDR3 runs 14 residues. CDR1 and CDR2 (germline): SEHNR, FQNEAQ (reference sequence). Trimming pared 2 bases from V and 6 bases from J, leaving 12 bases between.

The CDR3 region has the DNA TGTGCCTGGAGTGCCGAATGGACAGGATTTATAGCTGAGCAGTTCTTC. Its protein is CAWSAEWTGFIAEQFF. This chain links TRBV30 with TRBJ2-1, with TRBD1 matching over 7 bases. The CDR3 covers 16 residues. Germline V gene lookup returns CDR1 GTSNPN and CDR2 SVGIG (reference sequence). V lost 1 base to trimming and J lost 9 bases; unmatched junction nucleotides: 15.

V and J are TRBV27 and TRBJ2-7; D is perhaps TRBD2 (5 bases). The CDR3 runs to 16 residues. CDR1 and CDR2 from the germline V gene are MNHEY and SMNVEV (reference sequence). V was cut by 0 bases and J by 4 bases, with 16 bases left in between. The CDR3 loop reads CASSLSGRRRTYEQYF. In DNA form, the CDR3 reads TGTGCCAGCAGTTTATCAGGACGGAGGCGAACGTACGAGCAGTACTTC.

The chain carries TRBV4-2 and TRBJ1-5; D is uncertain. With 0 bases removed from V and 6 bases from J, the gap between germline ends came to 15 bases. The CDR3 extends over 16 amino acids. Germline V gene data show CDR1 as LGHNA and CDR2 as YNFKEQ. The CDR3 nucleotides read TGTGCCAGCAGCCAAGATCCCTTAACGCTGGGTCAGCCCCAGCATTTT. Its protein is CASSQDPLTLGQPQHF.

The CDR3 sequence: CASSPMRDNYGYTF. The CDR3 DNA reads as TGTGCCAGCAGCCCGATGAGAGATAACTATGGCTACACCTTC. This chain uses TRBV7-9 with TRBJ1-2; D gene uncertain. The V and J ends lost 5 bases and 1 base respectively, with 11 bases between them. The CDR3 consists of 14 residues. Germline values: CDR1 SEHNR, CDR2 FQNEAQ (reference sequence).

The chain uses TRBV5-6 and TRBJ1-5; the D is unclear. The CDR3 is 14 amino acids. CDR1 is SGHDT and CDR2 is YYEEEE in the germline V gene. V was trimmed by 2 bases and J by 8 bases, leaving 14 bases between them. The CDR3 DNA reads as TGTGCCAGCAGCTTCGGGTATTGGGTGAAGCCCCAGCATTTT. It encodes CASSFGYWVKPQHF.

The gene calls are TRBV13 and TRBJ1-1; the match to TRBD1 covers 8 bases. The germline gives CDR1 PRHDT, CDR2 FYEKMQ (reference sequence). The CDR3 is made up of 16 amino acids. With V trimmed by 5 bases and J by 1 base, 9 bases remained unmatched. CDR3 sequence reads: CASSQGQGWWNTEAFF. The CDR3 nucleotides read TGTGCCAGCAGCCAAGGACAGGGCTGGTGGAACACTGAAGCTTTCTTT.